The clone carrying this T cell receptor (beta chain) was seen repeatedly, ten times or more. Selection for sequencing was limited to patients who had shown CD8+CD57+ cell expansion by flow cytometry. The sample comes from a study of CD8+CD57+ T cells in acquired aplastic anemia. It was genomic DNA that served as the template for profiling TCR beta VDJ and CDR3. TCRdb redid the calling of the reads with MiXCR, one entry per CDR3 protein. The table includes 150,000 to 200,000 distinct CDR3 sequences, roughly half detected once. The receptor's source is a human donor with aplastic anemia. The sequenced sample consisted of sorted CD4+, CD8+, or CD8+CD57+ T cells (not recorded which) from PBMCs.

The CDR3 loop reads CAISESPTGYTASTDTQYF. The CDR3 nucleotides read TGTGCCATCAGTGAGAGTCCGACGGGCTATACGGCTAGCACAGATACGCAGTATTTT. The chain employs TRBV10-3 and TRBJ2-3; D call uncertain. Trimming removed 2 bases at V and 0 bases at J, with 21 bases between. There are 19 residues in the CDR3. CDR1 and CDR2 (germline): ENHRY, SYGVKD.